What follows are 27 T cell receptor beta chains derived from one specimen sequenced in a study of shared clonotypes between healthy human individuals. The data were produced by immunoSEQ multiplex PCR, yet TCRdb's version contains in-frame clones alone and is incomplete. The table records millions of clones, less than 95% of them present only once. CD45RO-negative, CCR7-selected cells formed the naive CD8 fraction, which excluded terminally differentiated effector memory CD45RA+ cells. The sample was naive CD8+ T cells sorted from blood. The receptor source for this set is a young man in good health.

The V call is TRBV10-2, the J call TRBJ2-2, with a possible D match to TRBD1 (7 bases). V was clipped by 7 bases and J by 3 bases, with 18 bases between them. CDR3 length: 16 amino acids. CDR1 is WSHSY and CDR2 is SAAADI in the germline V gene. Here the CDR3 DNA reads TGCGCCAGCACCGAAGGGGGCCTAGCGTACACCGGGGAGCTGTTTTTT. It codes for CASTEGGLAYTGELFF.

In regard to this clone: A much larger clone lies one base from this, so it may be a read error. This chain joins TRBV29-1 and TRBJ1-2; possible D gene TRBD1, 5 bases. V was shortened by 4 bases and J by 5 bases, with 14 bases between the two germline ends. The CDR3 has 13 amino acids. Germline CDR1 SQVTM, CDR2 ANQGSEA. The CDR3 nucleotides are TGCAGCGTTGGGGAACAGGTCGGGTATGGCTACACCTTC. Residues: CSVGEQVGYGYTF. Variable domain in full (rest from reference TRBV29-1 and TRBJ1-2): SAVISQKPSRDICQRGTSLTIQCQVDSQVTMMFWYRQQPGQSLTLIATANQGSEATYESGFVIDKFPISRPNLTFSTLTVSNMSPEDSSIYLCSVGEQVGYGYTFGSGTRLTVV.

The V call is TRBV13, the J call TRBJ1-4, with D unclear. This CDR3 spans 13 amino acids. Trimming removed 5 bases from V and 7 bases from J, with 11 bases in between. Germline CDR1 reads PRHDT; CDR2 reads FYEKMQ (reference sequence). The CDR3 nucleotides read TGTGCCAGCAGCCTCTCAAGAGGTGAAAAACTGTTTTTT. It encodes CASSLSRGEKLFF. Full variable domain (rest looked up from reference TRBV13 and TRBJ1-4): AAGVIQSPRHLIKEKRETATLKCYPIPRHDTVYWYQQGPGQDPQFLISFYEKMQSDKGSIPDRFSAQQFSDYHSELNMSSLELGDSALYFCASSLSRGEKLFFGSGTQLSVL.

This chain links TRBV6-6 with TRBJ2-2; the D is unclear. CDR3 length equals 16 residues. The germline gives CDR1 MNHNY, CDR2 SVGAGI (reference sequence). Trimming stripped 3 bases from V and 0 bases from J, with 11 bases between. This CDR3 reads CASSYWAGANTGELFF. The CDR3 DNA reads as TGTGCCAGCAGTTATTGGGCCGGCGCGAACACCGGGGAGCTGTTTTTT.

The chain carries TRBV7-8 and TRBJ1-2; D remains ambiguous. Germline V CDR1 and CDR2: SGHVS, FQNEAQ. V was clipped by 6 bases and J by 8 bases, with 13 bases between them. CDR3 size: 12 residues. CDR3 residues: CASRADGEGYTF. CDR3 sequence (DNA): TGTGCCAGCAGAGCGGACGGGGAAGGCTACACCTTC.

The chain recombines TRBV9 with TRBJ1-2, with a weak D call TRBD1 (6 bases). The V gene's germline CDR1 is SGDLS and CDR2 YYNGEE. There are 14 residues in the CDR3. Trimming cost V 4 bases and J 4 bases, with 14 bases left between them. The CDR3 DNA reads TGTGCCAGCAGCAAAATGACAGGCCCCTATGGCTACACCTTC. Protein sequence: CASSKMTGPYGYTF.

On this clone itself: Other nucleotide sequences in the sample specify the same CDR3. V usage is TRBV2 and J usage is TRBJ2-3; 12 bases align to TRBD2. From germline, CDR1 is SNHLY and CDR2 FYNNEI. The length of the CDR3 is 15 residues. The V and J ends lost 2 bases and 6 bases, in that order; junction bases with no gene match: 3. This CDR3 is CASSELAGGPDTQYF. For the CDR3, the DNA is TGTGCCAGCAGTGAACTAGCGGGAGGGCCTGATACGCAGTATTTT.

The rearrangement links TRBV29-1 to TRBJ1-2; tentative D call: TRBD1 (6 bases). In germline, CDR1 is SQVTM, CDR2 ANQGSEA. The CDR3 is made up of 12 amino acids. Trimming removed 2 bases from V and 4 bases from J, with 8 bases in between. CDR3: CSVEKGVYGYTF. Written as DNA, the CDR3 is TGCAGCGTTGAAAAGGGGGTCTATGGCTACACCTTC.

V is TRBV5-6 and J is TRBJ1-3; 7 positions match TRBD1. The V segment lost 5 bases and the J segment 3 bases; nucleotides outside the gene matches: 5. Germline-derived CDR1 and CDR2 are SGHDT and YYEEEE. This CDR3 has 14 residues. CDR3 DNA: TGTGCCAGCAGTCAACAGGGGTATGGAAACACCATATATTTT. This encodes CASSQQGYGNTIYF.

The CDR3 sequence: CASNWDRRNTSDLGETQYF. The CDR3, as DNA: TGTGCCAGCAATTGGGACAGGCGAAACACCTCGGATCTGGGAGAGACCCAGTACTTC. The V call is TRBV28, the J call TRBJ2-5; 8 bases match TRBD1. J lost 4 bases, V lost 7 bases, and 23 bases had no gene match. The CDR3 spans 19 residues. Germline CDR1 and CDR2: MDHEN and SYDVKM.

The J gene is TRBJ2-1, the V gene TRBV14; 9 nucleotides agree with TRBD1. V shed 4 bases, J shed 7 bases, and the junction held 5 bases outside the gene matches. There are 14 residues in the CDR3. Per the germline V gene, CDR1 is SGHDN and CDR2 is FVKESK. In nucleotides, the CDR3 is TGTGCCAGCAGCCCGGGACAGGGCGTGAATGAGCAGTTCTTC. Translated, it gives CASSPGQGVNEQFF.

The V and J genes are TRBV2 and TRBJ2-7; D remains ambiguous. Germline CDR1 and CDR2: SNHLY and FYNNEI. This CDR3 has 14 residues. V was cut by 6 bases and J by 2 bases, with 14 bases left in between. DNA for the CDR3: TGTGCCAGCAGCGATGTGTTGGTAACCTACGAGCAGTACTTC. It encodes CASSDVLVTYEQYF.

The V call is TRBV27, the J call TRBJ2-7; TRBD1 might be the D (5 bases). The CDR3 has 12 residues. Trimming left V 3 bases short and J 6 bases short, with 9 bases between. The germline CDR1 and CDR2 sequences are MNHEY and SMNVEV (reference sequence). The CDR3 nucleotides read TGTGCCAGCAGTTTGCGGCAGGGCGAGCAGTACTTC. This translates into CASSLRQGEQYF.

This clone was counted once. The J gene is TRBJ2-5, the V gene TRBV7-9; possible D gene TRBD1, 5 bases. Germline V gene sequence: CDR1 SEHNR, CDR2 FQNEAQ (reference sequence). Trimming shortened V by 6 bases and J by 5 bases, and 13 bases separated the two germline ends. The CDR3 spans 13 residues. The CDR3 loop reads CASSFDSGETQYF. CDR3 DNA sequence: TGTGCCAGCAGTTTTGACAGTGGGGAGACCCAGTACTTC.

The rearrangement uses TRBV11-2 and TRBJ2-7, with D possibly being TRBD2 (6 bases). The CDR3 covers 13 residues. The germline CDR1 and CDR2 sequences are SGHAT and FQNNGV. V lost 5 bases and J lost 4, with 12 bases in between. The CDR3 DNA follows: TGTGCCAGCAGCCCCAGACTAGTATACGAGCAGTACTTC. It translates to CASSPRLVYEQYF.

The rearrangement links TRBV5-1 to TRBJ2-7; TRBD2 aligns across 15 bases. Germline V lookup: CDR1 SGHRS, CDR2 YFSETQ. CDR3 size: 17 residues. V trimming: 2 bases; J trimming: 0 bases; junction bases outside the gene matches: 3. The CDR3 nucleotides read TGCGCCAGCAGCTTCGGACTAGCGGGAGGGAGCTCCTACGAGCAGTACTTC. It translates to CASSFGLAGGSSYEQYF. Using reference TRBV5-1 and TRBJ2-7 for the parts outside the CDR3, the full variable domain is KAGVTQTPRYLIKTRGQQVTLSCSPISGHRSVSWYQQTPGQGLQFLFEYFSETQRNKGNFPGRFSGRQFSNSRSEMNVSTLELGDSALYLCASSFGLAGGSSYEQYFGPGTRLTVT.

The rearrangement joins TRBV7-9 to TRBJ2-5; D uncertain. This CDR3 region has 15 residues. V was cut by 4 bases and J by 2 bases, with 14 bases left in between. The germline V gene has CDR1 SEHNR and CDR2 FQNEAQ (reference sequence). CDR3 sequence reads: CASSSPDGIQETQYF. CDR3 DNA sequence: TGTGCCAGCAGCTCACCCGATGGGATACAAGAGACCCAGTACTTC. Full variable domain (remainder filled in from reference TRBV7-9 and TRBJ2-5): DTGVSQNPRHKITKRGQNVTFRCDPISEHNRLYWYRQTLGQGPEFLTYFQNEAQLEKSRLLSDRFSAERPKGSFSTLEIQRTEQGDSAMYLCASSSPDGIQETQYFGPGTRLLVL.

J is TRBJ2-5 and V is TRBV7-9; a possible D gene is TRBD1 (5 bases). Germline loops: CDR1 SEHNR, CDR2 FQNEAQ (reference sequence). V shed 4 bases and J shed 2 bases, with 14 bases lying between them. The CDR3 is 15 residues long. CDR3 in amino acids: CASSSSGKGQETQYF. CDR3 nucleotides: TGTGCCAGCAGCTCCTCAGGGAAAGGGCAAGAGACCCAGTACTTC.

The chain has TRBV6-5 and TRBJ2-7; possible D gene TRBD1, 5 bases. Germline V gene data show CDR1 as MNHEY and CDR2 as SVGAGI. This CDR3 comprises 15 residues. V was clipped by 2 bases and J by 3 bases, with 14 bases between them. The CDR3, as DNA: TGTGCCAGCAGTTACGATTCGACAGAATACTACGAGCAGTACTTC. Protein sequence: CASSYDSTEYYEQYF.

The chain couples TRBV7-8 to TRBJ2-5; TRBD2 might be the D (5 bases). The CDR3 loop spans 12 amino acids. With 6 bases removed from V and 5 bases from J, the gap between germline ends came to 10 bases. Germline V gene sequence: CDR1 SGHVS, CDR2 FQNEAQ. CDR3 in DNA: TGTGCCAGCAGGGACTTAGTCGAGACCCAGTACTTC. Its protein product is CASRDLVETQYF.

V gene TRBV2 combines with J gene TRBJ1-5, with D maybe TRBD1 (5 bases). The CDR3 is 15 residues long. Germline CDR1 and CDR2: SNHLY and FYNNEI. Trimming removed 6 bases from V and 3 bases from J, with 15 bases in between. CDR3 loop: CASRQSTVTNQPQHF. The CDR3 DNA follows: TGTGCCAGCAGACAATCGACAGTCACCAATCAGCCCCAGCATTTT. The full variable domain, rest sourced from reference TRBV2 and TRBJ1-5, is EPEVTQTPSHQVTQMGQEVILRCVPISNHLYFYWYRQILGQKVEFLVSFYNNEISEKSEIFDDQFSVERPDGSNFTLKIRSTKLEDSAMYFCASRQSTVTNQPQHFGDGTRLSIL.

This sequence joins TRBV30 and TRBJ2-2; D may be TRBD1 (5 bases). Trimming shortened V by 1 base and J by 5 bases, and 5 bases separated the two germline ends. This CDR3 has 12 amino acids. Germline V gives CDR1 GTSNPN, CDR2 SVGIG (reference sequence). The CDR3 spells CAWSGQTGELFF. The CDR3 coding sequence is TGTGCCTGGAGTGGACAGACCGGGGAGCTGTTTTTT.

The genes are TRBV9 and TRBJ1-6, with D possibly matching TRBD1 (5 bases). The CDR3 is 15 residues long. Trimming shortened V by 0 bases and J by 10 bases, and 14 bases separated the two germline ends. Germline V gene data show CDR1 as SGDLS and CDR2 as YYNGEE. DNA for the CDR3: TGTGCCAGCAGCGTAGAGGGGACCATCGTCTCACCCCTCCACTTT. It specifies CASSVEGTIVSPLHF.

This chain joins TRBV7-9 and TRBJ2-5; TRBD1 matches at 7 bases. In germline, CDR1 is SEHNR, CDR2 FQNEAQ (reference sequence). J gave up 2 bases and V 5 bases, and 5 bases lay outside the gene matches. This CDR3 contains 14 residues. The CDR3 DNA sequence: TGTGCCAGCAGCATAATCAGGGGGCAAGAGACCCAGTACTTC. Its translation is CASSIIRGQETQYF.

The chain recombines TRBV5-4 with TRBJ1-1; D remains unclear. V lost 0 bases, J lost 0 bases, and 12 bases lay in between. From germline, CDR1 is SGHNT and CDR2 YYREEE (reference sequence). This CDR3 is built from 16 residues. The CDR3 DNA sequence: TGTGCCAGCAGCTTGGAACAGACCCGAATGAACACTGAAGCTTTCTTT. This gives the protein CASSLEQTRMNTEAFF.

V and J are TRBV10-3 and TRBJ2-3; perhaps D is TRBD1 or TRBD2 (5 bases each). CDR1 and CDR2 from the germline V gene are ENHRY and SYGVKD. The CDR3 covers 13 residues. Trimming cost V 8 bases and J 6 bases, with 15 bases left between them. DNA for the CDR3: TGTGCCATCTCTTCCGGGACGCGGGATACGCAGTATTTT. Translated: CAISSGTRDTQYF.

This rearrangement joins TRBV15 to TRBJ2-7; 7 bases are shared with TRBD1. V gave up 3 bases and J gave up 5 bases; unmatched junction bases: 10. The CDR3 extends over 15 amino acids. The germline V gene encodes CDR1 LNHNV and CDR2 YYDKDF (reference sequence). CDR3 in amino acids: CATSRDRLGKDEQYF. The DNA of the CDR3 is TGTGCCACCAGCAGGGACAGGCTGGGGAAGGACGAGCAGTACTTC.